These 30 T cell receptor beta chains were all obtained from the same sample, sequenced in a study of spatial heterogeneity in lung cancer. Time point reported: sample taken at primary tumor resection. Sequencing of whole RNA from tumor, nontumor lung or frozen PBMC involved no sorting. TCRdb fed the 5' RACE reads into MiXCR, producing one record per CDR3 protein. The sample lists approximately 38,000 distinct CDR3 sequences, 5.8% occurring once. This sample comprised PBMCs, obtained at surgery. All receptors come from a male donor with early-stage non-small cell lung cancer.

Many counts were recorded for this clonotype. The chain uses TRBV2 and TRBJ2-7, with D perhaps given as TRBD1 or TRBD2 (6 bases each). Germline CDR1 reads SNHLY; CDR2 reads FYNNEI. Trimming pared 6 bases from V and 3 bases from J, leaving 18 bases between. The CDR3 is 15 amino acids. This CDR3 is CASRKQGGPLYEQYF. CDR3 nucleotides: TGTGCCAGCAGGAAACAGGGAGGCCCCCTCTACGAGCAGTACTTC.

The CDR3 DNA reads as TGTGCCAGCAGCTTTTACGCTGGAAACACCATATATTTT. Its translation is CASSFYAGNTIYF. The chain links TRBV5-4 to TRBJ1-3; D gene ambiguous. CDR1 and CDR2 (germline): SGHNT, YYREEE (reference sequence). There are 13 residues in the CDR3. Trimming removed 2 bases from V and 2 bases from J, with 5 bases in between.

The sample holds many counts of this clonotype. The chain recombines TRBV3-1 with TRBJ1-1; no firm D call. Germline assignment: CDR1 LGHDT and CDR2 YNNKEL (reference sequence). CDR3 length equals 17 residues. Trimming took 0 bases from V and 4 from J, leaving 18 bases between them. This CDR3 reads CASSQEPRRPRGTEAFF. The CDR3 DNA reads TGTGCCAGCAGCCAAGAGCCTCGCAGGCCCCGGGGCACTGAAGCTTTCTTT.

This clonotype was recorded at least ten times. The chain recombines TRBV10-2 with TRBJ1-2, with 8 bases matching TRBD1. This CDR3 has 16 amino acids. CDR1 is WSHSY, CDR2 SAAADI, per germline. J was trimmed by 8 bases and V by 2 bases; bases with no gene match: 13. CDR3 protein: CASSEPRTGPNWGYTF. The CDR3 bases are TGCGCCAGCAGTGAGCCGCGGACAGGGCCTAATTGGGGCTACACCTTC.

This clonotype was recorded many times. The rearrangement joins TRBV20-1 to TRBJ2-7, with D possibly matching TRBD1 (6 bases). There are 13 residues in the CDR3. Germline CDR1 reads DFQATT; CDR2 reads SNEGSKA (reference sequence). V was shortened by 6 bases and J by 3 bases, with 15 bases between the two germline ends. CDR3 in DNA: TGCAGTGCGTTAGGGGACAATTACTACGAGCAGTACTTC. Translation gives CSALGDNYYEQYF.

As to this clonotype: This may stem from a read error, because a much larger clone lies one nucleotide away. The rearrangement uses TRBV10-3 and TRBJ2-7; unclear D gene. The CDR3 extends over 12 amino acids. CDR1 and CDR2 from the germline V gene are ENHRY and SYGVKD. V lost 1 base and J 12 bases, leaving 13 bases between the germline ends. CDR3 loop: CAISEYGDGRYF. CDR3 DNA: TGTGCCATCAGTGAGTACGGCGACGGGCGGTACTTC.

This clonotype has a count of ten or more. The V call is TRBV5-4, the J call TRBJ1-1; no reliable D call. The CDR3 consists of 16 residues. Germline V CDR1 and CDR2: SGHNT, YYREEE (reference sequence). Trimming cost V 3 bases and J 1 base, with 16 bases left between them. CDR3 DNA: TGTGCCAGCAGCTCGCTTTGGAGTCGTGGGAACACTGAAGCTTTCTTT. It encodes CASSSLWSRGNTEAFF.

The chain recombines TRBV12-3 or TRBV12-4 with TRBJ2-7; 7 bases agree with TRBD1. The CDR3 contains 11 residues. The J segment lost 11 bases and the V segment lost 5 bases, leaving 6 bases of the junction unmatched. The CDR3 DNA sequence: TGTGCCAGCAGTCGACAGGGAGATGAGTACTTC. Protein product: CASSRQGDEYF.

This clonotype has more than one count but fewer than ten. This chain connects TRBV28 to TRBJ1-2; D ambiguous. V was trimmed by 5 bases and J by 3 bases, leaving 13 bases between them. Germline V lookup: CDR1 MDHEN, CDR2 SYDVKM. This CDR3 is built from 14 residues. CDR3 region: CASSPPQFHYGYTF. The CDR3 DNA reads TGTGCCAGCAGTCCCCCCCAATTCCACTATGGCTACACCTTC.

A few counts support this clonotype. The chain is built from TRBV2 and TRBJ2-5; the match to TRBD1 covers 7 bases. Germline CDR1 and CDR2: SNHLY and FYNNEI. The CDR3 runs 17 residues. J was trimmed by 2 bases and V by 6 bases; bases with no gene match: 15. The CDR3 is CASSFLTRAGGQETQYF. The CDR3 DNA reads TGTGCCAGCAGCTTCTTGACCCGGGCAGGGGGACAAGAGACCCAGTACTTC.

This clonotype was observed at least ten times. The chain has TRBV6-2 or TRBV6-3 and TRBJ1-5, with D unclear. Germline lookup yields CDR1 MNHEY and CDR2 SVGEGT. The CDR3 length is 16 residues. V shed 6 bases and J shed 3 bases, with 18 bases lying between them. CDR3 nucleotide sequence: TGTGCCAGCAGAGCCGGGTTGCTCACACTCAATCAGCCCCAGCATTTT. The encoded protein is CASRAGLLTLNQPQHF.

This clonotype has ten or more counts. The chain couples TRBV28 to TRBJ1-5, with a weak D call TRBD1 (5 bases). Deletions cut 4 bases from V and 1 base from J, with 5 bases between. Germline assignment: CDR1 MDHEN and CDR2 SYDVKM. The CDR3 contains 13 residues. Written as DNA, the CDR3 is TGTGCCAGCAGTTGGGGGAGCAATCAGCCCCAGCATTTT. It is translated as CASSWGSNQPQHF.

This clonotype was observed a few times. The genes are TRBV11-2 and TRBJ2-7; D is unclear. V lost 4 bases and J lost 4, with 8 bases in between. The germline V gene has CDR1 SGHAT and CDR2 FQNNGV. There are 12 residues in the CDR3. CDR3: CASSSSPYEQYF. For the CDR3, the DNA is TGTGCCAGCAGCTCATCCCCGTACGAGCAGTACTTC.

The chain links TRBV28 to TRBJ2-7; no clear D gene. Trimming took 3 bases from V and 1 from J, leaving 19 bases between them. This CDR3 has 17 residues. In germline, CDR1 is MDHEN, CDR2 SYDVKM. The CDR3 reads CASSFRVRMFQSYEQYF. DNA for the CDR3: TGTGCCAGCAGTTTTAGGGTCAGGATGTTTCAATCCTACGAGCAGTACTTC.

In its sample, this clonotype was seen many times. V is TRBV5-8 and J is TRBJ2-5; D unclear. Germline lookup yields CDR1 SGHTS and CDR2 YDEGEE. The CDR3 contains 12 residues. The V and J ends lost 1 base and 4 bases respectively, with 5 bases between them. The CDR3 DNA follows: TGTGCCAGCAGCTTGTTTACAGAGACCCAGTACTTC. Amino acid sequence: CASSLFTETQYF.

In this sample, this clonotype turned up many times. The chain links TRBV7-3 to TRBJ2-3, with a possible D match to TRBD2 (5 bases). The CDR3 contains 15 residues. Germline loops: CDR1 SGHTA, CDR2 FQGTGA. V gave up 5 bases and J gave up 4 bases, with 16 bases separating them. Here the CDR3 reads CASSAQTRLADTQYF. The CDR3 DNA follows: TGTGCCAGCAGCGCGCAAACTAGGTTAGCAGATACGCAGTATTTT.

The rearrangement uses TRBV7-8 and TRBJ1-5; the D gene is possibly TRBD1 (5 bases). Germline V CDR1 and CDR2: SGHVS, FQNEAQ. There are 17 residues in the CDR3. Trimming pared 5 bases from V and 2 bases from J, leaving 19 bases between. In DNA form, the CDR3 reads TGTGCCAGCAGCCCCTGGGGTCCCAGGGAACGCAATCAGCCCCAGCATTTT. Translating gives CASSPWGPRERNQPQHF.

The chain is built from TRBV6-6 and TRBJ2-3; perhaps TRBD1 as D (6 bases). Trimming pared 10 bases from V and 0 bases from J, leaving 14 bases between. The germline CDR1 and CDR2 sequences are MNHNY and SVGAGI (reference sequence). The CDR3 has 14 amino acids. The CDR3 loop is CATYRDISTDTQYF. DNA for the CDR3: TGTGCCACCTACCGGGACATTAGCACAGATACGCAGTATTTT.

This clonotype was seen ten or more times. The rearrangement joins TRBV5-6 to TRBJ2-3, with TRBD1 matching 7 bases. Germline-derived CDR1 and CDR2 are SGHDT and YYEEEE. The junction had 3 bases not matched to a gene; V was cut back by 0 bases and J by 2 bases. This CDR3 comprises 15 residues. The CDR3 reads CASSLGGQSTDTQYF. The CDR3 coding sequence is TGTGCCAGCAGCTTGGGGGGACAGTCCACAGATACGCAGTATTTT.

This clonotype was seen many times. The rearrangement links TRBV7-2 to TRBJ2-1, with D perhaps TRBD2 (6 bases). The V gene's germline CDR1 is SGHTA and CDR2 FQGNSA. V was cut by 3 bases and J by 2 bases, with 11 bases left in between. This CDR3 contains 15 residues. The DNA of the CDR3 is TGTGCCAGCAGCTTGGAGGGGTTAGCCTACAATGAGCAGTTCTTC. Translated: CASSLEGLAYNEQFF.

This clonotype has a count of ten or more. The chain is built from TRBV6-5 and TRBJ1-6; no firm D call. Trimming removed 6 bases at V and 10 bases at J, with 22 bases between. CDR3 length: 16 residues. Germline CDR1 and CDR2: MNHEY and SVGAGI. The CDR3 DNA is TGTGCCAGCAGCCAAAGAGGGAGCCCCCTGGGGTCACCCCTCCACTTT. Translating gives CASSQRGSPLGSPLHF.

The chain combines TRBV12-3 or TRBV12-4 with TRBJ1-2, with D uncertain. V was pared by 8 bases and J by 0 bases, with 13 bases between. The CDR3 is made up of 14 amino acids. The DNA for the CDR3 is TGTGCCAGCGAATCCTGGGCAGCTAACTATGGCTACACCTTC. It yields the protein CASESWAANYGYTF.

This clonotype was observed at least ten times. The chain employs TRBV10-3 and TRBJ2-3; unclear D gene. CDR1 ENHRY and CDR2 SYGVKD come from the germline V gene. Trimming cost V 2 bases and J 0 bases, with 3 bases left between them. This CDR3 has 13 amino acids. The CDR3 spells CAISEDSTDTQYF. Here the CDR3 DNA reads TGTGCCATCAGTGAGGACAGCACAGATACGCAGTATTTT.

This chain joins TRBV29-1 and TRBJ2-1, with 9 bases lining up with TRBD1. CDR1 and CDR2 (germline): SQVTM, ANQGSEA. With V trimmed by 6 bases and J by 4 bases, 13 bases remained unmatched. The CDR3 runs to 16 residues. This CDR3 reads CSVPQGARFLYNEQFF. In nucleotides, the CDR3 is TGCAGCGTGCCACAGGGGGCACGCTTCCTTTACAATGAGCAGTTCTTC.

The CDR3, as DNA: TGCGCCAGCAGCAATGGACAGGGCCCGGAGACCCAGTACTTC. This codes for CASSNGQGPETQYF. The chain has TRBV5-1 and TRBJ2-5; 8 bases map to TRBD1. The V gene's germline CDR1 is SGHRS and CDR2 YFSETQ. The CDR3 runs 14 residues. The junction had 7 bases not matched to a gene; V was cut back by 4 bases and J by 5 bases.

The table lists this clonotype with many counts. The rearrangement uses TRBV12-3 or TRBV12-4 and TRBJ2-1; TRBD2 matches 10 bases. There are 13 residues in the CDR3. The V gene end was trimmed by 6 bases and the J gene end by 12 bases; junction bases not matched to a gene: 8. CDR3 in amino acids: CASSKRGGGWQFF. The CDR3 DNA is TGTGCCAGCAGCAAGCGGGGGGGCGGTTGGCAGTTCTTC.

This clonotype has more than one count but fewer than ten. The chain joins TRBV5-1 to TRBJ1-1; D not resolved. The V end lost 1 base, the J end lost 1 base, and 5 bases lay between the germline ends. The CDR3 totals 13 residues. Germline V gives CDR1 SGHRS, CDR2 YFSETQ. The DNA for the CDR3 is TGCGCCAGCAGCTTGTCCTGGAACACTGAAGCTTTCTTT. Its protein product is CASSLSWNTEAFF.

This clonotype was detected ten times or more. This chain links TRBV7-2 with TRBJ2-4, with 11 positions matching TRBD1. V lost 1 base and J lost 3; bases outside the gene matches: 5. Germline CDR1 is SGHTA and CDR2 is FQGNSA. The CDR3 covers 17 residues. Here the CDR3 DNA reads TGTGCCAGCAGCTTAGGGGGACAGGGGGGGGACAAAAACATTCAGTACTTC. The encoded protein is CASSLGGQGGDKNIQYF.

This clonotype was detected many times. The chain employs TRBV6-6 and TRBJ1-2; TRBD1 aligns across 7 bases. V lost 4 bases, J lost 4 bases, and 3 bases stayed unmatched. The CDR3 consists of 13 residues. Per germline, CDR1 MNHNY and CDR2 SVGAGI (reference sequence). The CDR3 coding sequence is TGTGCCAGCAGTTCCGACAGGGCCTATGGCTACACCTTC. This encodes CASSSDRAYGYTF.

This clonotype was counted a few times. The chain combines TRBV14 with TRBJ2-2, with D uncertain. This CDR3 has 16 amino acids. CDR1 and CDR2 (germline): SGHDN, FVKESK. V was pared by 0 bases and J by 6 bases, with 14 bases between. The CDR3 nucleotides are TGTGCCAGCAGCCAAGACTTCGATCTATATGCCGGGGAGCTGTTTTTT. Translation gives CASSQDFDLYAGELFF.